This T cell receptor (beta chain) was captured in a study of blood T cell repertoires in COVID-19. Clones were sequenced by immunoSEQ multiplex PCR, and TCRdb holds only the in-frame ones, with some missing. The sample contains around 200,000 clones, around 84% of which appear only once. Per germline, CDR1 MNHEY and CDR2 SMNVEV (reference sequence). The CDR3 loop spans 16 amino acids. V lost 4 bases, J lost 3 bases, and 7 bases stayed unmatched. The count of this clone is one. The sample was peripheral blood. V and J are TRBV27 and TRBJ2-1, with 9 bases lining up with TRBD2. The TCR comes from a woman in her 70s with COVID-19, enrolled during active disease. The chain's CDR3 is CASSSAASGNYNEQFF. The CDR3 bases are TGTGCCAGCAGTTCCGCGGCTAGCGGGAACTACAATGAGCAGTTCTTC.